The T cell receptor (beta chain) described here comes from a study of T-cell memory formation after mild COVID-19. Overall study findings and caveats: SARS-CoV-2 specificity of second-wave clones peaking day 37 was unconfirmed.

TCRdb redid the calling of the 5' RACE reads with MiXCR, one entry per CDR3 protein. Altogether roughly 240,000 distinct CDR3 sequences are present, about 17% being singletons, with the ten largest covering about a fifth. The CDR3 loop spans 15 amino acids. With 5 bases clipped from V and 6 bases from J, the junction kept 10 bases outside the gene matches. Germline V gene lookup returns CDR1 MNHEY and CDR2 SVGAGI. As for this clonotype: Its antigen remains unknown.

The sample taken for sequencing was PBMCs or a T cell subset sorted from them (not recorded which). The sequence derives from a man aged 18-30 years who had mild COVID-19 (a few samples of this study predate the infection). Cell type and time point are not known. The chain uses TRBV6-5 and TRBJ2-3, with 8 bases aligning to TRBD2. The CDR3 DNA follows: TGTGCCAGCAGTAAACCGGCGGGGGGTGAGGATACGCAGTATTTT. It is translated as CASSKPAGGEDTQYF.